Listed below are T cell receptor beta chains from one sample, sequenced in a study of blood T cell repertoires in COVID-19. Repertoires were generated with immunoSEQ multiplex PCR, while TCRdb's copy carries only in-frame clones and drops some. There are some 290,000 clones in the sample; around 89% occur only once, and about 1% lies in the top ten. The sequenced sample consisted of peripheral blood. All receptors derive from a woman in her thirties or forties with COVID-19, enrolled during active disease. Each CDR3 is given with its conserved first and last residue. D genes are given only for firm matches. Clone sizes are given selectively: once, few, many, or a class where the clone is expanded.

abundance	v_gene	len	j_gene	d_gene	CDR3aa	CDR3nt
NA	TRBV5-1	15	TRBJ2-5	TRBD2	CASSLLGTREETQYF	TGCGCCAGCAGCTTGTTGGGGACTAGGGAAGAGACCCAGTACTTC
NA	TRBV12-3/TRBV12-4	12	TRBJ2-1	NA	CASSSGGWSQFF	TGTGCCAGCAGTTCTGGGGGCTGGAGTCAGTTCTTC
NA	TRBV9	15	TRBJ2-2	TRBD1	CASSVRQGVNGELFF	TGTGCCAGCAGCGTACGACAGGGAGTGAACGGGGAGCTGTTTTTT
NA	TRBV11-2	16	TRBJ2-3	TRBD2	CASSLAPGGASDTQYF	TGTGCCAGCAGCTTAGCACCCGGGGGGGCCTCAGATACGCAGTATTTT
NA	TRBV11-2	12	TRBJ2-3	NA	CASSLAGDRQYF	TGTGCCAGCAGCTTAGCGGGAGACAGGCAGTATTTT
once	TRBV18	17	TRBJ1-5	NA	CASSPLRTDLSNQPQHF	TGTGCCAGCTCACCACTAAGGACAGACCTTAGCAATCAGCCCCAGCATTTT
NA	TRBV4-3	15	TRBJ1-2	NA	CASSQELGRTGVYTF	TGCGCCAGCAGCCAAGAGTTAGGGAGGACTGGGGTCTACACCTTC
NA	TRBV6-5	13	TRBJ1-2	TRBD1	CASSPGTGYGYTF	TGTGCCAGCAGTCCCGGGACAGGGTATGGCTACACCTTC
NA	TRBV27	13	TRBJ1-5	NA	CASRTAVDQPQHF	TGTGCCAGCAGAACAGCTGTGGATCAGCCCCAGCATTTT
NA	TRBV9	14	TRBJ2-1	TRBD1	CASNRDRGDDEQFF	TGTGCCAGCAACCGGGACAGGGGAGACGATGAGCAGTTCTTC
NA	TRBV28	14	TRBJ2-7	TRBD1	CASSFTGQLYEQYF	TGTGCCAGCAGTTTCACGGGACAGCTCTACGAGCAGTACTTC
NA	TRBV28	17	TRBJ1-3	NA	CASSLRGSATSGNTIYF	TGTGCCAGCAGTTTAAGGGGTAGTGCTACCTCTGGAAACACCATATATTTT
NA	TRBV11-2	15	TRBJ2-2	TRBD1	CASSLQGAGTGELFF	TGTGCCAGCAGCCTACAGGGGGCTGGGACCGGGGAGCTGTTTTTT
once	TRBV19	14	TRBJ2-7	NA	CASSLGATTYEQYF	TGTGCCAGTTCTCTCGGAGCTACGACCTACGAGCAGTACTTC
once	TRBV6-5	14	TRBJ1-4	NA	CASSYSYGNEKLFF	TGTGCCAGCAGCTACTCTTACGGTAATGAAAAACTGTTTTTT
NA	TRBV7-8	15	TRBJ2-1	TRBD1	CASSLGQGEGNEQFF	TGTGCCAGCAGCTTAGGACAGGGTGAGGGCAATGAGCAGTTCTTC
NA	TRBV7-3	17	TRBJ2-6	TRBD1	CASSYDRGGSGANVLTF	TGTGCCAGCAGCTACGACAGGGGAGGCTCTGGGGCCAACGTCCTGACTTTC
NA	TRBV5-6	15	TRBJ2-7	NA	CASSEMDRTAFEQYF	TGTGCCAGCAGCGAGATGGACAGAACGGCATTCGAGCAGTACTTC
NA	TRBV12-3/TRBV12-4	13	TRBJ2-5	NA	CASSSSGYETQYF	TGTGCCAGCAGTTCCTCAGGATACGAGACCCAGTACTTC
NA	TRBV7-9	13	TRBJ1-6	NA	CASSLAGNSPLHF	TGTGCCAGCAGCTTAGCCGGTAATTCACCCCTCCACTTT
once	TRBV27	15	TRBJ1-2	TRBD1	CASSSPGQGYYGYTF	TGTGCCAGCAGTTCACCGGGACAGGGTTATTATGGCTACACCTTC
NA	TRBV30	11	TRBJ1-2	NA	CAWSQAGGYTF	TGTGCCTGGAGTCAAGCGGGTGGCTACACCTTC
NA	TRBV24-1	18	TRBJ1-4	TRBD1	CATSGPRDRGPTNEKLFF	TGTGCCACCAGTGGTCCCCGGGACAGGGGTCCAACTAATGAAAAACTGTTTTTT
NA	TRBV6-2/TRBV6-3	12	TRBJ2-5	TRBD1	CASSDRGETQYF	TGTGCCAGCAGTGACAGGGGGGAGACCCAGTACTTC
NA	TRBV6-5	15	TRBJ2-5	TRBD2	CASSQAGGVQETQYF	TGTGCCAGCAGCCAGGCGGGGGGGGTCCAAGAGACCCAGTACTTC
NA	TRBV10-3	18	TRBJ2-2	TRBD1	CAITSRDLQGANTGELFF	TGTGCCATCACCTCGAGGGACCTACAGGGGGCGAACACCGGGGAGCTGTTTTTT
once	TRBV19	15	TRBJ1-5	NA	CASSIDGPRNQPQHF	TGTGCCAGTAGTATAGATGGTCCCAGAAATCAGCCCCAGCATTTT
NA	TRBV6-5	15	TRBJ2-7	NA	CASSLRSLGSYEQYF	TGTGCCAGCAGTTTGCGGAGCCTCGGGTCCTACGAGCAGTACTTC
NA	TRBV28	14	TRBJ1-5	NA	CASRTGGYNQPQHF	TGTGCCAGCCGTACTGGAGGGTACAATCAGCCCCAGCATTTT
NA	TRBV5-1	13	TRBJ2-5	NA	CASSFPGFGTQYF	TGCGCCAGCAGCTTCCCAGGGTTCGGGACCCAGTACTTC
few	TRBV24-1	22	TRBJ2-1	TRBD2	CATSDPDPRTSGRGSSYNEQFF	TGTGCCACCAGTGATCCTGATCCACGGACTAGCGGGAGGGGGAGCTCCTACAATGAGCAGTTCTTC
NA	TRBV30	12	TRBJ2-3	TRBD2	CAKGLDTDTQYF	TGTGCCAAGGGACTAGACACAGATACGCAGTATTTT
NA	TRBV3-1/TRBV3-2	13	TRBJ1-1	NA	CASSLSWSTEAFF	TGTGCCAGCAGCCTAAGTTGGAGCACTGAAGCTTTCTTT
NA	TRBV18	15	TRBJ1-1	TRBD1	CASSPVTGGPTEAFF	TGTGCCAGCTCACCCGTGACAGGGGGACCCACTGAAGCTTTCTTT
NA	TRBV30	14	TRBJ1-1	TRBD1	CAWSLGTGRLEAFF	TGTGCCTGGAGCCTCGGGACAGGCCGGCTTGAAGCTTTCTTT
NA	TRBV21-1	17	TRBJ2-1	NA	CASSKPQAGSSYNEQFF	TGTGCCAGCAGCAAACCTCAAGCGGGAAGCTCCTACAATGAGCAGTTCTTC
NA	TRBV30	14	TRBJ2-7	NA	CAWSDTGRVDEQYF	TGTGCCTGGAGCGATACAGGGAGAGTGGACGAGCAGTACTTC
NA	TRBV2	10	TRBJ1-2	NA	CASRAGGYTF	TGTGCCAGCAGGGCAGGGGGCTACACCTTC
NA	TRBV3-1/TRBV3-2	18	TRBJ2-1	NA	CASSQTRSELAPYNEQFF	TGTGCCAGCAGCCAGACCCGCAGTGAACTAGCACCCTACAATGAGCAGTTCTTC
NA	TRBV5-4	13	TRBJ1-1	NA	CASSFQMNTEAFF	TGTGCCAGCAGCTTTCAAATGAACACTGAAGCTTTCTTT
NA	TRBV9	18	TRBJ2-2	TRBD2	CASSDNPSGGGGTGELFF	TGTGCCAGCAGCGACAACCCCTCGGGCGGGGGTGGCACCGGGGAGCTGTTTTTT
NA	TRBV6-6	13	TRBJ1-2	NA	CASRDTTREGYTF	TGTGCCAGCAGAGACACGACCAGAGAGGGCTACACCTTC
NA	TRBV19	16	TRBJ1-5	TRBD1	CASSARDRGRNQPQHF	TGTGCCAGTAGTGCCCGGGACAGGGGCCGGAATCAGCCCCAGCATTTT
NA	TRBV5-1	17	TRBJ2-1	TRBD2	CASSSRTGGPSYNEQFF	TGCGCCAGCAGCTCCCGCACGGGGGGGCCATCCTACAATGAGCAGTTCTTC
NA	TRBV5-1	14	TRBJ2-7	TRBD1	CASSLAGTGGEQYF	TGCGCCAGCAGCTTGGCTGGGACAGGGGGCGAGCAGTACTTC
NA	TRBV3-1/TRBV3-2	17	TRBJ1-6	NA	CASSRATPSSYNSPLHF	TGTGCCAGCAGCCGGGCCACACCGAGCTCCTATAATTCACCCCTCCACTTT